A single sample is the source of the 10 T cell receptor beta chains below, sequenced in a study of breast tumors, draining lymph nodes, adjacent tissues. The lymph nodes were axillary draining lymph nodes from breast cancer patients. TCRdb ran MiXCR on the multiplex PCR reads and lists one entry per CDR3 protein. The data contain some 230,000 distinct CDR3 sequences, 30% to 35% of them seen just once; the ten biggest clones take up approximately 3.6%. The sample was axillary lymph node tissue. The receptor source for this set is a female donor with breast cancer. Some clones in this sample may be carry-over from other donors' samples.

This clonotype was seen ten or more times. This sequence joins TRBV19 and TRBJ2-2; D is possibly TRBD1 or TRBD2 (5 bases each). V lost 5 bases and J lost 4, with 14 bases in between. Germline values: CDR1 LNHDA, CDR2 SQIVND (reference sequence). This CDR3 spans 15 amino acids. The CDR3 here is CASSAGASFTGELFF. CDR3 DNA: TGTGCCAGTAGTGCCGGGGCCAGCTTCACCGGGGAGCTGTTTTTT.

A remark on this clonotype: Just one base apart from a much larger clone, this may be a read error. The chain employs TRBV5-6 and TRBJ2-2; D not resolved. This CDR3 has 13 residues. CDR1 is SGHDT and CDR2 is YYEEEE in the germline V gene. V dropped 0 bases and J dropped 6 bases, with 6 bases sitting between them. CDR3 sequence (DNA): TGTGCCAGCAGCTTGGTAGCAGCCGGGGAGCTGTTTTTT. Protein product: CASSLVAAGELFF.

The V and J genes are TRBV24-1 and TRBJ2-7; TRBD2 is a possible D gene (5 bases). Between the trimmed V and J ends, which lost 12 bases and 2 bases, there was a span of 13 bases. The CDR3 is made up of 12 amino acids. CDR1 is KGHDR and CDR2 is SFDVKD in the germline V gene. CDR3 bases: TGTGCCCCACCATCGGGGACCTACGAGCAGTACTTC. Translating it yields CAPPSGTYEQYF.

In nucleotides, the CDR3 is TGTGCCTGGAGTATGTTGGGGGGCCTCGTCTCTGGGGCCAACGTCCTGACTTTC. This codes for CAWSMLGGLVSGANVLTF. The chain uses TRBV30 and TRBJ2-6, with D perhaps TRBD1 or TRBD2 (6 bases each). Germline-derived CDR1 and CDR2 are GTSNPN and SVGIG (reference sequence). The germline V and J ends were trimmed by 2 bases and 0 bases, with 17 bases remaining between them. This CDR3 spans 18 amino acids.

Comments on this clonotype: This could be a read error, since a much larger clone is one nucleotide away. The chain uses TRBV20-1 and TRBJ2-5; D perhaps matches TRBD2 (5 bases). This CDR3 region has 14 residues. The germline V gene encodes CDR1 DFQATT and CDR2 SNEGSKA (reference sequence). V lost 6 bases and J lost 7, with 21 bases in between. CDR3 protein: CSAGPPTRTATQYF. The CDR3 DNA reads TGCAGTGCGGGCCCTCCCACTAGGACCGCGACCCAGTACTTC.

Many counts were recorded for this clonotype. The chain uses TRBV4-3 and TRBJ2-7, with TRBD2 matching over 11 bases. The CDR3 consists of 15 residues. V lost 0 bases to trimming and J lost 4 bases; unmatched junction nucleotides: 2. Germline CDR1 LGHNA, CDR2 YSLEER. The CDR3 loop is CASSQERLAGYEQYF. As DNA, the CDR3 is TGCGCCAGCAGCCAAGAGAGACTAGCGGGGTACGAGCAGTACTTC.

This clonotype has a count of ten or more. The V and J genes are TRBV12-3 or TRBV12-4 and TRBJ1-5; D remains ambiguous. CDR3 length: 14 amino acids. V lost 3 bases to trimming and J lost 4 bases, with 10 bases between them. CDR3 nucleotide sequence: TGTGCCAGCAGTTTTGGCAGAGCTAATCAGCCCCAGCATTTT. Protein sequence: CASSFGRANQPQHF.

In the case of this clonotype: With a much larger clone just one base away, this may be a read error. The chain links TRBV13 to TRBJ1-4, with 8 bases lining up with TRBD1. CDR1 is PRHDT, CDR2 FYEKMQ, per germline (reference sequence). The CDR3 runs 14 residues. Here the CDR3 reads CASSLAGQEEKLSF. Written as DNA, the CDR3 is TGTGCCAGCAGCTTAGCGGGACAGGAGGAAAAACTGTCTTTT.

This clonotype was detected many times. The chain is built from TRBV6-1 and TRBJ1-6, with 11 bases fitting TRBD1. The CDR3 runs 15 residues. Trimming took 1 base from V and 8 from J; bases not matched to a gene: 1. The V gene's germline CDR1 is MNHNS and CDR2 SASEGT. The CDR3 loop is CASSEGTGGHSPLHF. CDR3 in DNA: TGTGCCAGCAGTGAAGGGACAGGGGGCCATTCACCCCTCCACTTT.

Details on this clonotype: This clone may be a read error of a much larger clone one base away. V gene TRBV5-5 combines with J gene TRBJ2-3; D gene ambiguous. CDR1 is SGHKS and CDR2 is YYEKEE in the germline V gene (reference sequence). CDR3 length: 13 residues. Written as DNA, the CDR3 is TGTGTCAGCAGCTGGTCGGTCGCAGATACGCAGTATTTT. Translated, it gives CVSSWSVADTQYF.